This TCR beta chain is drawn from a study of human T cells and chemical hapten exposure. At least ten counts were recorded for this clonotype. TCRdb recomputed calls from the RACE reads with MiXCR, one row per CDR3 protein. Of 360,000 or so distinct CDR3 sequences listed, about 6.3% are singletons. This CDR3 has 14 residues. Trimming cost V 2 bases and J 6 bases, with 13 bases left between them. Germline V gene sequence: CDR1 ENHRY, CDR2 SYGVKD. As for time point: patch test 2, 6 weeks after DPC sensitization. Treatment noted: therapeutic diphenylcyclopropenone sensitization with weekly scalp DPC. The source material was whole blood, sampled in connection with sensitization to the hapten diphenylcyclopropenone (DPC). The TCR was taken from a woman aged 18-29 years with alopecia areata. Some clones in this sample may be carry-over from other donors' samples. The V and J genes are TRBV10-3 and TRBJ1-2; D is ambiguous. DNA of the CDR3: TGTGCCATCAGTGAGCAAAGTCCCGGGGATGGCTACACCTTC. Translation: CAISEQSPGDGYTF.